This TCR beta chain is drawn from a study of cytomegalovirus exposure and HLA in healthy donors. The trim removed 7 bases at V and 7 bases at J, leaving 13 bases unmatched. There are 17 residues in the CDR3. The germline V gene encodes CDR1 SGHTA and CDR2 FQGNSA. The study ran its PCR with 60 Vbeta and 13 Jbeta primers. The method was immunoSEQ multiplex PCR; TCRdb's version includes in-frame clones alone and lacks a portion of them. In the table there are some 250,000 clones, 82% of which are singletons. The chain joins TRBV7-2 to TRBJ1-6, with TRBD1 matching 10 bases. Sequencing was performed on PBMCs. The sequence derives from a woman aged 40 to 50 in good health and CMV-seropositive. The DNA of the CDR3 is TGTGCCAGCACCGAAAGTACACCGGGACAGGGGAATTCACCCCTCCACTTT. Its protein product is CASTESTPGQGNSPLHF.